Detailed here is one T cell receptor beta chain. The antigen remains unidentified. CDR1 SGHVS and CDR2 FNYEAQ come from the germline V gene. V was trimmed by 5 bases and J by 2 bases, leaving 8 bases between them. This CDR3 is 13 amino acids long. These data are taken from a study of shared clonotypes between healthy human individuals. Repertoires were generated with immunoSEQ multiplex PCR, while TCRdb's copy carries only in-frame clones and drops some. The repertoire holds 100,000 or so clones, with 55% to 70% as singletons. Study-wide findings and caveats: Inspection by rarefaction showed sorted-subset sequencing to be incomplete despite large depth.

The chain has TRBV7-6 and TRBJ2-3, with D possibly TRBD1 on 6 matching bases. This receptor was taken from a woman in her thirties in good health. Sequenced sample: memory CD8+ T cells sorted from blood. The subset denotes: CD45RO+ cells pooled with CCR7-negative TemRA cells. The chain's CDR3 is CASSGGFTDTQYF. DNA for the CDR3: TGTGCCAGCAGCGGGGGCTTCACAGATACGCAGTATTTT.